A single sample gave rise to the 11 T cell receptor beta chains below, sequenced in a study of beta chain features in type 1 diabetes. The sequenced template was cDNA made from the entire isolated RNA. Produced via immunoSEQ multiplex PCR; TCRdb's table is partial and in-frame only. The repertoire holds 160,000 or so clones, 9% to 10% seen once, with 0.65% to 0.9% in the top ten. No cognate antigen is known for these TCRs. Findings and caveats of the study: Moderate but significant shortening of TCRB CDR3s was recorded in all four CD4+ subsets from Type 1 diabetes patients.

The material sequenced was central memory CD4+ T cells from blood. Source of these receptors: a woman under 40 with type 1 diabetes.

This clone was seen more than once but under ten times. The gene calls are TRBV5-1 and TRBJ2-5; 8 nucleotides match TRBD2. Germline values: CDR1 SGHRS, CDR2 YFSETQ. V was clipped by 5 bases and J by 1 base; unmatched bases: 4. This CDR3 spans 14 amino acids. The CDR3 here is CASSTGRAQETQYF. CDR3 coding DNA: TGCGCCAGCAGTACCGGGAGGGCCCAAGAGACCCAGTACTTC.

The chain has TRBV7-3 and TRBJ2-3; D not resolved. The germline gives CDR1 SGHTA, CDR2 FQGTGA. Trimming took 1 base from V and 5 from J, leaving 7 bases between them. CDR3 size: 13 residues. The CDR3 nucleotides are TGTGCCAGCAGCTTAAGAAGAGGAGATACGCAGTATTTT. Encoded protein: CASSLRRGDTQYF.

V and J are TRBV25-1 and TRBJ2-5, with 9 bases aligning to TRBD1. The J call could be wrong; TRBJ2-7 is a better fit for the DNA end. This CDR3 has 16 amino acids. Looked up from germline, CDR1 is MGHDK and CDR2 is SYGVNS. The CDR3 loop is CASSEHGTGKTHEQYF. For the CDR3, the DNA is TGTGCCAGCAGTGAGCATGGGACAGGGAAAACCCACGAGCAGTACTTC.

This clone was counted between two and nine times. V usage is TRBV5-1 and J usage is TRBJ2-7; 12 bases are a match to TRBD2. The germline V gene has CDR1 SGHRS and CDR2 YFSETQ. CDR3 size: 15 residues. Trimming cost V 0 bases and J 7 bases; bases outside gene matches: 5. CDR3 amino acids: CASSLEWTSGKEQYF. The CDR3 DNA follows: TGCGCCAGCAGCTTGGAATGGACTAGCGGGAAAGAGCAGTACTTC. The whole variable domain, remainder taken from reference TRBV5-1 and TRBJ2-7, is KAGVTQTPRYLIKTRGQQVTLSCSPISGHRSVSWYQQTPGQGLQFLFEYFSETQRNKGNFPGRFSGRQFSNSRSEMNVSTLELGDSALYLCASSLEWTSGKEQYFGPGTRLTVT.

This clone was seen a few times. Other DNA variants within this sample encode the same CDR3. The chain uses TRBV5-1 and TRBJ2-2; no clear D. V gave up 0 bases and J gave up 1 base, with 7 bases separating them. The germline CDR1 and CDR2 sequences are SGHRS and YFSETQ. CDR3 length: 15 residues. CDR3 amino acids: CASSLAPGNTGELFF. CDR3 coding DNA: TGCGCCAGCAGCTTGGCACCGGGGAACACCGGGGAGCTGTTTTTT.

The gene calls are TRBV6-6 and TRBJ2-7; 11 positions match TRBD2. The junction had 8 bases not matched to a gene; V was cut back by 6 bases and J by 7 bases. CDR1 is MNHNY and CDR2 is SVGAGI in the germline V gene (reference sequence). CDR3 length: 14 residues. CDR3 protein: CASRPGLAVGEQYF. CDR3 nucleotides: TGTGCCAGCAGGCCGGGACTAGCGGTGGGGGAGCAGTACTTC.

The chain links TRBV5-1 to TRBJ1-2; 11 nucleotides align to TRBD1. This CDR3 is built from 15 residues. V shed 4 bases and J 6 bases; nucleotides not matched to a gene: 8. The V gene's germline CDR1 is SGHRS and CDR2 YFSETQ. Here the CDR3 DNA reads TGCGCCAGCAGCGGGTGGACAGGGGGCAATGATGGCTACACCTTC. Protein sequence: CASSGWTGGNDGYTF. The variable domain in full, completed from reference TRBV5-1 and TRBJ1-2, reads KAGVTQTPRYLIKTRGQQVTLSCSPISGHRSVSWYQQTPGQGLQFLFEYFSETQRNKGNFPGRFSGRQFSNSRSEMNVSTLELGDSALYLCASSGWTGGNDGYTFGSGTRLTVV.

V and J are TRBV5-1 and TRBJ2-1; 8 bases agree with TRBD1. The CDR3 is made up of 16 amino acids. Germline V gives CDR1 SGHRS, CDR2 YFSETQ. V trimming: 4 bases; J trimming: 3 bases; junction bases outside the gene matches: 9. CDR3 in amino acids: CASSNNRGEIYNEQFF. The DNA for the CDR3 is TGCGCCAGCAGCAATAACAGGGGGGAAATCTACAATGAGCAGTTCTTC. Supplemented by reference TRBV5-1 and TRBJ2-1, the full variable domain reads KAGVTQTPRYLIKTRGQQVTLSCSPISGHRSVSWYQQTPGQGLQFLFEYFSETQRNKGNFPGRFSGRQFSNSRSEMNVSTLELGDSALYLCASSNNRGEIYNEQFFGPGTRLTVL.

This clone was picked up a small number of times. This chain links TRBV7-2 with TRBJ1-1, with D unresolved. CDR3 length: 13 residues. Per the germline V gene, CDR1 is SGHTA and CDR2 is FQGNSA. V dropped 6 bases and J dropped 0 bases, with 8 bases sitting between them. The CDR3: CASRPRVNTEAFF. CDR3 nucleotide sequence: TGTGCCAGCAGGCCCCGAGTGAACACTGAAGCTTTCTTT.

This clone occurred a few times. Other nucleotide sequences from this sample produce the same CDR3. The chain employs TRBV18 and TRBJ1-5; TRBD1 is a possible D gene (5 bases). This CDR3 region has 13 residues. Between the trimmed V and J ends, which lost 3 bases and 7 bases, there was a span of 10 bases. Germline V gives CDR1 KGHSH, CDR2 LQKENI. CDR3 amino acids: CASSPGRDQPQHF. The DNA of the CDR3 is TGTGCCAGCTCACCGGGGCGGGACCAGCCCCAGCATTTT. The complete variable domain, with remaining parts taken from reference TRBV18 and TRBJ1-5, reads NAGVMQNPRHLVRRRGQEARLRCSPMKGHSHVYWYRQLPEEGLKFMVYLQKENIIDESGMPKERFSAEFPKEGPSILRIQQVVRGDSAAYFCASSPGRDQPQHFGDGTRLSIL.

This clone was recorded a few times. The genes are TRBV6-1 and TRBJ1-2; 7 bases fit TRBD1. In germline, CDR1 is MNHNS, CDR2 SASEGT. With 6 bases clipped from V and 1 base from J, the junction kept 5 bases outside the gene matches. The CDR3 runs to 14 residues. This CDR3 reads CASRGDSLNYGYTF. The CDR3 DNA reads as TGTGCCAGCAGGGGGGACAGCCTTAACTATGGCTACACCTTC.